A selection of T cell receptor beta chains follows, all from one sample in a study of cytomegalovirus exposure and HLA in healthy donors. TCRdb's copy holds only in-frame clones and misses some; the assay was immunoSEQ multiplex PCR. The sample carries approximately 97,000 clones, about 95% recorded once. Sequencing was done on a sample of PBMCs. The receptors here all came from a woman under 30 in good health and CMV-seronegative. CDR3s include the opening cysteine and the closing phenylalanine or tryptophan. D genes are given only for firm matches. The size field is filled for only some rows; it gives once, few, many or a size class.

v_call	j_call	cdr3_length	d_call	clone_size	cdr3_nt	cdr3_aa
TRBV5-1	TRBJ2-5	15	.	once	TGCGCCAGCAGCTTTTATTGGGGACGGGAGGAGACCCAGTACTTC	CASSFYWGREETQYF
TRBV6-4	TRBJ2-2	13	.	.	TGTGCCAGCCAGGGTACAGAGACCGGGGAGCTGTTTTTT	CASQGTETGELFF
TRBV7-6	TRBJ2-3	12	.	once	TGTGCCAGCAGCTTGGACAGACTTACGCAGTATTTT	CASSLDRLTQYF
TRBV11-3	TRBJ1-1	13	.	.	TGTGCCAGCAGCTTACCAGGGAACACTGAAGCTTTCTTT	CASSLPGNTEAFF
TRBV6-6	TRBJ2-7	14	TRBD1	.	TGTGCCAGCAGTTACCCGGGACAGGACTACGAGCAGTACTTC	CASSYPGQDYEQYF
TRBV5-8	TRBJ2-3	16	.	.	TGTGCCAGCAGCTTGGGTAGCGGCACAAGCACAGATACGCAGTATTTT	CASSLGSGTSTDTQYF
TRBV19	TRBJ2-7	14	.	once	TGTGCCAGTAGTAGCGGCGGAGGGGCCTACGAGCAGTACTTC	CASSSGGGAYEQYF
TRBV4-1	TRBJ1-2	14	.	.	TGCGCCAGCAGCCAAGAAGGGGGACGGAATGGCTACACCTTC	CASSQEGGRNGYTF
TRBV2	TRBJ2-2	13	.	.	TGTGCCAGCGCGTCCCTCCCCGGCGGGGAGCTGTTTTTT	CASASLPGGELFF
TRBV6-4	TRBJ2-1	16	TRBD2	.	TGTGCCAGCAGTGGGTACTCTAGCGGGGCATACAATGAGCAGTTCTTC	CASSGYSSGAYNEQFF
TRBV2	TRBJ2-3	17	TRBD2	.	TGTGCCAGCGATCGGCTAGCGGTTGGAGCTAGCACAGATACGCAGTATTTT	CASDRLAVGASTDTQYF
TRBV4-3	TRBJ1-5	20	.	few	TGCGCCAGCAGCGGCGCACCAGGAGGGATCCCCTTTCTAAGCAATCAGCCCCAGCATTTT	CASSGAPGGIPFLSNQPQHF
TRBV11-3	TRBJ1-2	15	.	.	TGTGCCAGCAGGAGCACAAAGGGGCCAAACTATGGCTACACCTTC	CASRSTKGPNYGYTF
TRBV19	TRBJ1-5	15	TRBD1	.	TGTGCCAGTAGTTTTGACAGGGAATTTTATCAGCCCCAGCATTTT	CASSFDREFYQPQHF
TRBV10-2	TRBJ2-1	13	.	.	TGCGCCAGCAAGTCAGGGGTGGGAAATGAGCAGTTCTTC	CASKSGVGNEQFF
TRBV21-1	TRBJ2-5	17	.	.	TGTGCCAGCAGCAAACGGAGCAAGTGTGCGGAGAGGGAGACCCAGTACTTC	CASSKRSKCAERETQYF
TRBV2	TRBJ1-1	12	.	.	TGTGCCAGCAGTGAAACTGTTCAAACTAACCACTTT	CASSETVQTNHF
TRBV6-6	TRBJ1-1	16	TRBD1	.	TGTGCCAGCAGCGACCTAGGACAGGGGGCGAGTACTGAAGCTTTCTTT	CASSDLGQGASTEAFF
TRBV19	TRBJ2-7	13	TRBD1	.	TGTGCCAGTAGCCCCGGACAGGACTACGAGCAGTACTTC	CASSPGQDYEQYF
TRBV19	TRBJ1-2	15	TRBD1	.	TGTGCCAGTAGTAAAGGGACAGTTTCTAACTATGGCTACACCTTC	CASSKGTVSNYGYTF
TRBV13	TRBJ2-3	15	.	once	TGTGCCAGCAGCCCCGACTTTTTTAGCACAGATACGCAGTATTTT	CASSPDFFSTDTQYF
TRBV11-2	TRBJ1-2	15	TRBD1	.	TGTGCCAGCAGCTTAGCTGGACAGGGCTACTATGGCTACACCTTC	CASSLAGQGYYGYTF
TRBV5-8	TRBJ2-1	15	.	.	TGTGCCAGCAGCTTCAGAGGCCTAGCATTCGATGAGCAGTTCTTC	CASSFRGLAFDEQFF
TRBV10-3	TRBJ2-3	15	.	.	TGTGCCATCAGTGATGGCTCTCCCAACACAGATACGCAGTATTTT	CAISDGSPNTDTQYF
TRBV9	TRBJ1-2	12	.	.	TGTGCCAGCAGCCCGCGGGGCCTCCGATACACCTTC	CASSPRGLRYTF
TRBV9	TRBJ2-3	15	TRBD2	.	TGTGCCAGCAGCCAAACGGGGGGTAGCACAGATACGCAGTATTTT	CASSQTGGSTDTQYF
TRBV5-1	TRBJ2-7	14	.	.	TGCGCCAGCAGCTATGAGGCCGGTACCTACGAGCAGTACTTC	CASSYEAGTYEQYF
TRBV9	TRBJ1-1	13	.	.	TGTGCCAGCAGCGTGACAGCGTACACTGAAGCTTTCTTT	CASSVTAYTEAFF
TRBV5-4	TRBJ2-7	17	TRBD2	.	TGTGCCAGCAGCGGCCAGGGGACTAGCGGGGTTACCTACGAGCAGTACTTC	CASSGQGTSGVTYEQYF
TRBV30	TRBJ1-5	12	.	.	TGTGCCTGGAGTGAGGGGAATCAGCCCCAGCATTTT	CAWSEGNQPQHF
TRBV2	TRBJ2-5	17	.	.	TGTGCCAGCAGTGGGATTGGAGTCAGTGAATCAAGAGAAACCCAGTACTTC	CASSGIGVSESRETQYF
TRBV5-1	TRBJ2-1	17	TRBD2	.	TGCGCCAGCAGCCCACAGTCGGGGGGTACCTCCCCTAATGAGCAGTTCTTC	CASSPQSGGTSPNEQFF
TRBV10-3	TRBJ2-1	15	TRBD1	.	TGTGCCATCATCCCGGGACAGAGCTCCTACAATGAGCAGTTCTTC	CAIIPGQSSYNEQFF
TRBV14	TRBJ1-2	14	TRBD1	.	TGTGCCAGCAGCCACGGGGGACAGGGGAATGGCTACACCTTC	CASSHGGQGNGYTF
TRBV4-1	TRBJ2-7	14	.	.	TGCGCCAGCAGCCAAGCGATAGCGGCCTACGAGCAGTACTTC	CASSQAIAAYEQYF
TRBV28	TRBJ2-1	16	TRBD2	.	TGTGCCAGCAGGGGGGTGAGCGGGACCTCCTACAATGAGCAGTTCTTC	CASRGVSGTSYNEQFF
TRBV30	TRBJ1-1	16	.	.	TGTGCCTGGGGGCCTTCGGGGGGACCCATGAACACTGAAGCTTTCTTT	CAWGPSGGPMNTEAFF
TRBV11-3	TRBJ2-7	14	.	.	TGTGCCAGCAGCTTAGAGGCCAGCTCCTACGAGCAGTACTTC	CASSLEASSYEQYF
TRBV5-1	TRBJ1-2	17	TRBD1	once	TGCGCCAGCAGCCTCGAGGGACAGGGGGCGAGGGGCTATGGCTACACCTTC	CASSLEGQGARGYGYTF
TRBV5-1	TRBJ1-5	14	TRBD1	.	TGCGCCAGCAGCTTGGAGGCAGGGGGTGGACCCCAGCATTTT	CASSLEAGGGPQHF
TRBV15	TRBJ2-5	12	.	once	TGTGCCACCAGCAATCCGGGGGAGACCCAGTACTTC	CATSNPGETQYF